The 25 T cell receptor beta chains reported below all come from one sample, sequenced in a study of memory CD4+ T cells and cytomegalovirus serostatus (dated by TCRdb to the late 2010s). The method behind the library was the immunoSEQ multiplex PCR assay. What TCRdb holds here is the immuneACCESS table cut down to in-frame rearrangements. Part of the clones is not present; checked against another copy, under half of the missing clones reflect an unresolved V gene, and the others are unexplained. In this sample the table shows 45,000 to 55,000 clones, about 80% of which occur a single time. The ten largest clonotypes hold 1.6% of the sample. A FACSAria II was used to sort memory CD4+ T cells, defined as single viable CD3+CD4+CD8-CD45RO+ cells. What was sequenced was memory CD4+ T cells from blood. These receptor sequences come from an adult in good health and CMV-seronegative.

This clone was recorded only once. The chain couples TRBV27 to TRBJ2-7, with no clear D. The CDR3 length is 14 residues. CDR1 and CDR2 from the germline V gene are MNHEY and SMNVEV (reference sequence). With 4 bases removed from V and 7 bases from J, the gap between germline ends came to 17 bases. CDR3 sequence reads: CASSSRAASAEQYF. In DNA form, the CDR3 reads TGTGCCAGCAGTTCCCGGGCCGCCTCGGCGGAGCAGTACTTC.

The chain links TRBV30 to TRBJ1-2; perhaps TRBD1 as D (6 bases). The length of the CDR3 is 13 residues. V lost 1 base and J lost 6, with 12 bases in between. The germline CDR1 and CDR2 sequences are GTSNPN and SVGIG (reference sequence). The CDR3 reads CAWSAQGVDGYTF. Here the CDR3 DNA reads TGTGCCTGGAGTGCACAGGGTGTCGATGGCTACACCTTC.

This rearrangement joins TRBV28 to TRBJ2-7, with 8 bases identical to TRBD2. The length of the CDR3 is 15 residues. With 6 bases clipped from V and 0 bases from J, the junction kept 7 bases outside the gene matches. Germline CDR1 reads MDHEN; CDR2 reads SYDVKM. The DNA of the CDR3 is TGTGCCAGCAGCGTGACTAGCGCAAGCTCCTACGAGCAGTACTTC. Translation gives CASSVTSASSYEQYF.

The chain employs TRBV2 and TRBJ1-2, with a tentative D call TRBD1 (6 bases). Trimming stripped 6 bases from V and 10 bases from J, with 27 bases between. Per the germline V gene, CDR1 is SNHLY and CDR2 is FYNNEI. CDR3 length equals 16 residues. The CDR3 loop is CASSPWGSGGRKNYTF. CDR3 DNA sequence: TGTGCCAGCAGCCCCTGGGGCTCTGGGGGCCGCAAGAACTACACCTTC.

This clone has a handful of counts. The chain has TRBV4-3 and TRBJ1-1; no firm D call. Trimming stripped 8 bases from V and 5 bases from J, with 21 bases between. There are 15 residues in the CDR3. Per the germline V gene, CDR1 is LGHNA and CDR2 is YSLEER. CDR3 protein: CASSGVLMGKTEAFF. Written as DNA, the CDR3 is TGCGCCAGCTCTGGAGTCCTTATGGGGAAAACTGAAGCTTTCTTT.

The chain recombines TRBV27 with TRBJ2-1; D call uncertain. CDR3 length: 14 residues. CDR1 and CDR2 from the germline V gene are MNHEY and SMNVEV (reference sequence). With 5 bases removed from V and 9 bases from J, the gap between germline ends came to 17 bases. The CDR3 nucleotides are TGTGCCAGCAGTCCTCCTCGTGGGTCAGGTGAGCAGTTCTTC. It specifies CASSPPRGSGEQFF.

The chain couples TRBV5-6 to TRBJ1-3, with D possibly matching TRBD1 (6 bases). Germline V gene data show CDR1 as SGHDT and CDR2 as YYEEEE. Trimming pared 6 bases from V and 0 bases from J, leaving 19 bases between. The CDR3 runs 17 residues. The CDR3 nucleotides are TGTGCCAGCACCCAACGTACAGGGTCGTTCTCTGGAAACACCATATATTTT. The encoded protein is CASTQRTGSFSGNTIYF.

The V call is TRBV28, the J call TRBJ2-7; 11 positions agree with TRBD2. Germline V CDR1 and CDR2: MDHEN, SYDVKM. The CDR3 contains 14 residues. Losses at the gene ends were 5 bases for V and 2 bases for J; bases not matched to a gene: 2. CDR3 sequence: CASSGGLAAYEQYF. Written as DNA, the CDR3 is TGTGCCAGCAGTGGGGGACTAGCGGCCTACGAGCAGTACTTC.

This clone has just a few counts. This chain connects TRBV11-2 to TRBJ1-2; D gene unclear. Germline CDR1 is SGHAT and CDR2 is FQNNGV. The CDR3 runs to 14 residues. Trimming took off 0 bases at V and 8 bases at J, with 13 bases between the two ends. The CDR3 region is CASSLDQEREGYTF. DNA of the CDR3: TGTGCCAGCAGCTTAGATCAGGAGAGGGAAGGCTACACCTTC.

This clone occurred a few times. J is TRBJ1-5 and V is TRBV15; TRBD1 agrees at 8 bases. Germline V gives CDR1 LNHNV, CDR2 YYDKDF (reference sequence). The J segment lost 4 bases and the V segment lost 3 bases, leaving 11 bases of the junction unmatched. The CDR3 extends over 17 amino acids. CDR3 loop: CATSSGETGARNQPQHF. The CDR3 region has the DNA TGTGCCACCAGCAGCGGGGAGACAGGGGCGCGAAATCAGCCCCAGCATTTT. The full variable domain, its missing parts supplied by reference TRBV15 and TRBJ1-5, is DAMVIQNPRYQVTQFGKPVTLSCSQTLNHNVMYWYQQKSSQAPKLLFHYYDKDFNNEADTPDNFQSRRPNTSFCFLDIRSPGLGDTAMYLCATSSGETGARNQPQHFGDGTRLSIL.

This clone counts as medium-sized. The rearrangement joins TRBV10-3 to TRBJ1-1, with 8 bases fitting TRBD1. Germline V gene lookup returns CDR1 ENHRY and CDR2 SYGVKD. This CDR3 comprises 14 residues. The ends lost 6 bases at V and 1 base at J; junction bases unmatched: 4. This CDR3 is CAIRDRATNTEAFF. In DNA, the CDR3 is TGTGCCATCAGGGACAGGGCAACGAACACTGAAGCTTTCTTT.

The chain recombines TRBV10-3 with TRBJ1-1, with D maybe TRBD1 (6 bases). Trimming stripped 3 bases from V and 4 bases from J, with 15 bases between. CDR1 and CDR2 (germline): ENHRY, SYGVKD. The length of the CDR3 is 15 residues. CDR3 nucleotide sequence: TGTGCCATCAGTGAAGGGGGGACCGTCGGCACTGAAGCTTTCTTT. It translates to CAISEGGTVGTEAFF.

The chain joins TRBV7-2 to TRBJ1-1, with TRBD1 matching over 8 bases. V lost 5 bases, J lost 5 bases, and 7 bases stayed unmatched. The CDR3 consists of 14 residues. Germline values: CDR1 SGHTA, CDR2 FQGNSA. CDR3 protein: CASSAGGGETEAFF. As DNA, the CDR3 is TGTGCCAGCAGCGCAGGGGGCGGGGAAACTGAAGCTTTCTTT.

This clone has more than one count but fewer than ten. CDR3 in amino acids: CASFEGTEAFF. CDR3 DNA sequence: TGTGCCAGCTTTGAGGGCACTGAAGCTTTCTTT. The chain joins TRBV6-5 to TRBJ1-1, with D unclear. The V gene lost 8 bases and the J gene lost 4 bases, with 8 bases spanning the gap. Germline V gene data show CDR1 as MNHEY and CDR2 as SVGAGI. This CDR3 spans 11 amino acids.

The rearrangement uses TRBV5-1 and TRBJ2-1; 7 positions match TRBD2. V lost 3 bases to trimming and J lost 8 bases; unmatched junction nucleotides: 11. CDR1 and CDR2 (germline): SGHRS, YFSETQ. CDR3 length: 15 residues. The CDR3 here is CASSSLAVLHDEQFF. Here the CDR3 DNA reads TGCGCCAGCAGCTCGCTAGCGGTGCTCCACGATGAGCAGTTCTTC.

The chain employs TRBV7-8 and TRBJ1-1; unclear D gene. Germline V gene data show CDR1 as SGHVS and CDR2 as FQNEAQ. The V end was cut by 3 bases, the J end by 0 bases, with 5 bases between. CDR3 length equals 13 residues. The CDR3 sequence: CASSLSMNTEAFF. As DNA, the CDR3 is TGTGCCAGCAGCTTGAGCATGAACACTGAAGCTTTCTTT.

This sequence joins TRBV7-9 and TRBJ1-2; D is unclear. This CDR3 is 12 amino acids long. Germline V CDR1 and CDR2: SEHNR, FQNEAQ (reference sequence). Trimming cost V 3 bases and J 8 bases, with 10 bases left between them. The DNA for the CDR3 is TGTGCCAGCAGCTTCAATCGGGTCGGCTACACCTTC. Translation: CASSFNRVGYTF.

This clone appeared a few times. This chain joins TRBV11-2 and TRBJ1-6; a weak D match, TRBD1 (6 bases). There are 15 residues in the CDR3. Between the trimmed V and J ends, which lost 6 bases and 8 bases, there was a span of 17 bases. Germline loops: CDR1 SGHAT, CDR2 FQNNGV. CDR3 nucleotides: TGTGCCAGCAGGGAAGGGACACGGAGAGATTCACCCCTCCACTTT. The encoded protein is CASREGTRRDSPLHF.

The gene calls are TRBV5-6 and TRBJ2-7; D unresolved. The CDR3 totals 15 residues. CDR1 is SGHDT and CDR2 is YYEEEE in the germline V gene. V lost 3 bases and J lost 3, with 16 bases in between. The CDR3: CASSSWRIISYEQYF. CDR3 in DNA: TGTGCCAGCAGCTCTTGGCGGATTATAAGCTACGAGCAGTACTTC.

The V call is TRBV19, the J call TRBJ1-4, with unresolved D. The CDR3 consists of 15 residues. V shed 5 bases and J shed 0 bases, with 10 bases lying between them. Germline values: CDR1 LNHDA, CDR2 SQIVND (reference sequence). In DNA form, the CDR3 reads TGTGCCAGTAGTGGGAGAGGTGCAACTAATGAAAAACTGTTTTTT. This codes for CASSGRGATNEKLFF.

The CDR3 DNA sequence: TGTGCCATCAGTGTAGGGTGGCAAGAGACCCAGTACTTC. It codes for CAISVGWQETQYF. The chain recombines TRBV10-3 with TRBJ2-5; D gene ambiguous. The germline V and J ends were trimmed by 4 bases and 2 bases, with 8 bases remaining between them. The length of the CDR3 is 13 residues. Per germline, CDR1 ENHRY and CDR2 SYGVKD.

This clone was seen only a few times. The chain links TRBV19 to TRBJ1-1, with 7 bases identical to TRBD1. The CDR3 consists of 17 residues. V lost 4 bases and J lost 6; bases outside the gene matches: 17. Per the germline V gene, CDR1 is LNHDA and CDR2 is SQIVND (reference sequence). CDR3 loop: CASSKGGSGRVTPEAFF. In nucleotides, the CDR3 is TGTGCCAGTAGTAAAGGGGGCTCCGGACGGGTAACCCCTGAAGCTTTCTTT.

The V call is TRBV7-3, the J call TRBJ2-3, with D maybe TRBD2 (6 bases). The CDR3 consists of 16 residues. Germline loops: CDR1 SGHTA, CDR2 FQGTGA. The V end was cut by 2 bases, the J end by 4 bases, with 16 bases between. The CDR3 sequence: CASSLRGGLGADTQYF. The CDR3 coding sequence is TGTGCCAGCAGCTTACGTGGGGGACTGGGGGCAGATACGCAGTATTTT.

The chain carries TRBV9 and TRBJ2-2, with TRBD2 as a possible D gene (6 bases). The germline V gene encodes CDR1 SGDLS and CDR2 YYNGEE. The V gene lost 7 bases and the J gene lost 5 bases, with 15 bases spanning the gap. The CDR3 contains 14 residues. In nucleotides, the CDR3 is TGTGCCAGCGGACCCACTGGGGGGACCGGGGAGCTGTTTTTT. Its translation: CASGPTGGTGELFF.

The chain recombines TRBV2 with TRBJ1-5; maybe TRBD1 (5 bases). Trimming shortened V by 4 bases and J by 3 bases, and 10 bases separated the two germline ends. Germline lookup yields CDR1 SNHLY and CDR2 FYNNEI. The CDR3 has 14 residues. CDR3 in DNA: TGTGCCAGCAGTGGGCAGGGCTACAATCAGCCCCAGCATTTT. Protein sequence: CASSGQGYNQPQHF.